Below, 10 T cell receptor beta chains from the same sample are listed, as sequenced in a study of control samples from healthy donors and cancer patients (dated by TCRdb to the early 2020s). Libraries were built with the immunoSEQ multiplex PCR assay. The table was pulled from immuneACCESS by TCRdb, which kept in-frame rearrangements only. Such tables lose some clones; where checked, under half of the loss comes from unresolved V genes, and the rest has no known cause. This sample gives about 150,000 clones in total; about 95% of them show up just once. The ten largest make up around 14% of the sample. The source material was PBMCs. Receptors were obtained from a man aged 55 to 70 with colorectal cancer.

Remarks on this clone: At one end the junction does not follow the germline gene, possibly because of a read error. The chain links TRBV6-2 or TRBV6-3 to TRBJ2-7, with D maybe TRBD1 (6 bases). The CDR3 loop spans 12 amino acids. CDR1 and CDR2 from the germline V gene are MNHEY and SVGEGT. CDR3 sequence (DNA): TGTGCCAGCAGTTACCCGGACCCTCACAGGGACTTC. Amino acids: CASSYPDPHRDF.

The rearrangement links TRBV20-1 to TRBJ1-1, with 9 bases that match TRBD1. The ends lost 3 bases at V and 5 bases at J; junction bases unmatched: 7. This CDR3 is 14 amino acids long. CDR1 is DFQATT, CDR2 SNEGSKA, per germline (reference sequence). The CDR3 is CSASEPGQGTEAFF. CDR3 nucleotide sequence: TGCAGTGCTAGTGAACCGGGACAGGGTACTGAAGCTTTCTTT.

The J gene is TRBJ2-2, the V gene TRBV6-2 or TRBV6-3; 9 nucleotides line up with TRBD2. The CDR3 extends over 17 amino acids. Germline V gene lookup returns CDR1 MNHEY and CDR2 SVGEGT. V shed 5 bases, J shed 3 bases, and the junction held 10 bases outside the gene matches. The chain's CDR3 is CASSRKVAGVYTGELFF. CDR3 in DNA: TGTGCCAGCAGTCGTAAGGTAGCGGGGGTCTACACCGGGGAGCTGTTTTTT.

Only one count was recorded for this clone. The J gene is TRBJ1-1, the V gene TRBV19, with D maybe TRBD1 (5 bases). Germline-derived CDR1 and CDR2 are LNHDA and SQIVND (reference sequence). There are 14 residues in the CDR3. Trimming took 3 bases from V and 7 from J, leaving 15 bases between them. The CDR3 DNA follows: TGTGCCAGTAGTATCAAGGTTCGAGGGGTTGAAGCTTTCTTT. Protein sequence: CASSIKVRGVEAFF.

This sequence joins TRBV6-5 and TRBJ1-3; a possible D gene is TRBD1 (5 bases). The germline V gene has CDR1 MNHEY and CDR2 SVGAGI. The V end was cut by 8 bases, the J end by 7 bases, with 12 bases between. CDR3 length equals 12 residues. The CDR3 sequence is CASSNWGNTIYF. CDR3 bases: TGTGCCAGCTCAAACTGGGGGAACACCATATATTTT.

V is TRBV18 and J is TRBJ2-3; the D gene is possibly TRBD2 (6 bases). V was pared by 0 bases and J by 5 bases, with 12 bases between. CDR3 length: 15 amino acids. The germline gives CDR1 KGHSH, CDR2 LQKENI. This CDR3 reads CASSPPGTYGDTQYF. CDR3 sequence (DNA): TGTGCCAGCTCACCACCGGGGACTTATGGAGATACGCAGTATTTT. Full variable domain (outside the CDR3, taken from reference TRBV18 and TRBJ2-3): NAGVMQNPRHLVRRRGQEARLRCSPMKGHSHVYWYRQLPEEGLKFMVYLQKENIIDESGMPKERFSAEFPKEGPSILRIQQVVRGDSAAYFCASSPPGTYGDTQYFGPGTRLTVL.

The chain has TRBV4-3 and TRBJ1-4; D may be TRBD1 (5 bases). Trimming removed 1 base at V and 5 bases at J, with 14 bases between. The CDR3 runs to 16 residues. CDR1 is LGHNA and CDR2 is YSLEER in the germline V gene. This CDR3 reads CASSQGERAGNEKLFF. As DNA, the CDR3 is TGCGCCAGCAGCCAAGGAGAACGGGCAGGGAATGAAAAACTGTTTTTT.

Comment on this clone: One end of the junction varies from germline; a read error may be responsible. The chain carries TRBV7-2 and TRBJ2-1; D not resolved. Germline V gene sequence: CDR1 SGHTA, CDR2 FQGNSA. The CDR3 is made up of 13 amino acids. In DNA, the CDR3 is TGTGCCAGCAGCTTAGCGGCCTACAGTGAGCAGTTCTTC. Its translation: CASSLAAYSEQFF. The complete variable domain, with remaining parts taken from reference TRBV7-2 and TRBJ2-1, reads GAGVSQSPSNKVTEKGKDVELRCDPISGHTALYWYRQSLGQGLEFLIYFQGNSAPDKSGLPSDRFSAERTGGSVSTLTIQRTQQEDSAVYLCASSLAAYSEQFFGPGTRLTVL.

The rearrangement links TRBV19 to TRBJ2-7, with a tentative D call TRBD1 (7 bases). V lost 3 bases to trimming and J lost 3 bases, with 12 bases between them. This CDR3 region has 14 residues. Germline-derived CDR1 and CDR2 are LNHDA and SQIVND (reference sequence). CDR3 sequence (DNA): TGTGCCAGTAGTATCCGTCAGGGGGGCTACGAGCAGTACTTC. It encodes CASSIRQGGYEQYF.

The chain couples TRBV6-4 to TRBJ1-2, with D possibly matching TRBD1 (6 bases). The CDR3 is made up of 13 amino acids. The germline CDR1 and CDR2 sequences are MRHNA and SNTAGT. V gave up 1 base and J gave up 8 bases, with 11 bases separating them. The CDR3 protein is CASSDFQGSGYTF. The CDR3 nucleotides are TGTGCCAGCAGTGACTTTCAGGGGTCGGGCTACACCTTC.